Listed here is a single T cell receptor beta chain. These data come from a study of blood T cell repertoires in COVID-19. The table came from immunoSEQ multiplex PCR; TCRdb's copy has only in-frame clones and leaves some out. The sample records over 150,000 clones, approximately 91% being singletons. Germline CDR1 reads SGDLS; CDR2 reads YYNGEE. This CDR3 is 15 amino acids long. V lost 4 bases and J lost 5, with 18 bases in between. The sequence was obtained from a man aged 18 to 30 with COVID-19, enrolled during active disease. The chain is built from TRBV9 and TRBJ1-1; D might be TRBD1 (5 bases). Material: peripheral blood. The CDR3 nucleotides are TGTGCCAGCAGCACTCGAGGCACAGGAGAAACTGAAGCTTTCTTT. Protein product: CASSTRGTGETEAFF.